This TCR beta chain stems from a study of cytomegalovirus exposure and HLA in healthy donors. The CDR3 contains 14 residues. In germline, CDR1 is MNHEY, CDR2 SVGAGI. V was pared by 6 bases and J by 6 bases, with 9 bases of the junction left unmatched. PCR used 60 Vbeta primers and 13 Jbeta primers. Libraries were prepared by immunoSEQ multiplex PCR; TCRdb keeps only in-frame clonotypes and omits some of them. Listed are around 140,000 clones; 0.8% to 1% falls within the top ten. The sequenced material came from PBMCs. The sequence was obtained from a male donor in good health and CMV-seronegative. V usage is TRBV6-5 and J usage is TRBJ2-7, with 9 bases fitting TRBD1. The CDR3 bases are TGTGCCAGCAGCCCGGACAGGGGCAGGGGCGAGCAGTACTTC. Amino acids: CASSPDRGRGEQYF.